A selection of T cell receptor beta chains follows, all from one sample in a study of T-cell reconstitution after alpha-beta-depleted transplantation in children. From the PCR reads, TCRdb called clonotypes with MiXCR, one entry per CDR3 protein. The sample shows about a million distinct CDR3 sequences, about 29% of them seen only once. The source material was PBMCs, mostly from graft donor cells, sampled 360 days after TCRalphabeta/CD19-depleted stem cell transplant. These receptors were taken from a boy under three years old who had a stem cell transplant for SCID, so the T cells may come from the graft donor. Each CDR3 is given with its conserved first and last residue. A D gene is named only where the DNA matches it firmly. Expanded clones are given a class, and other clones once, few, many or no size at all.

TRBJ2-2 - TRBV15 once CATSRDEYTGELFF TGTGCCACCAGCAGAGATGAGTACACCGGGGAGCTGTTTTTT
TRBJ1-6 - TRBV2 - CATSGGVGSPLHF TGTGCCACGTCTGGAGGGGTAGGGTCACCCCTCCACTTT
TRBJ1-2 - TRBV6-2/TRBV6-3 few CASSYSDVGAGYTF TGTGCCAGCAGTTACTCGGATGTGGGGGCTGGCTACACCTTC
TRBJ2-5 TRBD2 TRBV25-1 - CASRPSGLAEETQYF TGTGCCAGCCGCCCATCGGGGCTAGCGGAAGAGACCCAGTACTTC
TRBJ1-1 - TRBV4-2 few CASSQDRATTEAFF TGTGCCAGCAGCCAAGATCGCGCCACCACTGAAGCTTTCTTT
TRBJ1-2 - TRBV6-5 - CASSYGKGPYGYTF TGTGCCAGCAGTTACGGAAAGGGGCCCTATGGCTACACCTTC
TRBJ1-1 - TRBV15 - CATSRERGRTEAFF TGTGCCACCAGCAGGGAACGTGGGCGGACTGAAGCTTTCTTT
TRBJ2-7 - TRBV7-4 few CASSLGLPGHSYEQYF TGTGCCAGCAGCTTAGGCCTACCTGGCCACTCCTACGAGCAGTACTTC
TRBJ1-4 - TRBV3-1 - CASSQGTSREKLFF TGTGCCAGCAGCCAGGGGACAAGTCGTGAAAAACTGTTTTTT
TRBJ2-3 - TRBV28 - CASKGGAWRGTDTQYF TGTGCCAGCAAGGGGGGGGCCTGGCGGGGCACAGATACGCAGTATTTT
TRBJ2-7 TRBD1 TRBV7-2 - CASSLVPGQGNYEQYF TGTGCCAGCAGCTTAGTCCCGGGACAGGGAAACTACGAGCAGTACTTC
TRBJ1-1 TRBD1 TRBV12-3/TRBV12-4 few CASSTTGGTDTEAFF TGTGCCAGCAGTACCACAGGGGGAACCGACACTGAAGCTTTCTTT
TRBJ1-1 - TRBV2 few CASSEQGAAGGFF TGTGCCAGCAGTGAACAAGGGGCGGCTGGTGGTTTCTTT
TRBJ2-5 TRBD2 TRBV4-1 - CASSRMTSGGPLETQYF TGCGCCAGCAGCCGTATGACTAGCGGGGGACCACTGGAGACCCAGTACTTC
TRBJ2-1 TRBD2 TRBV24-1 - CATSDNPGGGKQFF TGTGCCACCAGTGACAACCCGGGAGGGGGTAAGCAGTTCTTC
TRBJ2-5 - TRBV10-3 many CAISMTDVQETQYF TGTGCCATCAGCATGACGGACGTACAAGAGACCCAGTACTTC
TRBJ2-5 - TRBV12-3/TRBV12-4 many CASSFGEETQYF TGTGCCAGCAGTTTCGGGGAAGAGACCCAGTACTTC
TRBJ1-1 - TRBV12-3/TRBV12-4 few CASSEVGRGNTEAFF TGTGCCAGCAGCGAGGTTGGACGGGGAAACACTGAAGCTTTCTTT
TRBJ1-3 - TRBV6-1 few CASTQRGTGNTIYF TGTGCCAGCACCCAAAGGGGGACTGGAAACACCATATATTTT
TRBJ1-1 - TRBV6-2/TRBV6-3 - CASTLTPLNTEAFF TGTGCCAGCACCCTAACGCCCTTGAACACTGAAGCTTTCTTT
TRBJ2-2 - TRBV2 once CASPRLGPLNTGELFF TGTGCCAGTCCCCGACTCGGGCCCCTCAACACCGGGGAGCTGTTTTTT
TRBJ2-3 TRBD1 TRBV6-1 - CASSEAFRQGGTDTQYF TGTGCCAGCAGTGAAGCCTTCCGACAGGGAGGCACAGATACGCAGTATTTT
TRBJ2-1 - TRBV5-5 few CASSPADPGYNEQFF TGTGCCAGCAGTCCTGCTGACCCGGGGTACAATGAGCAGTTCTTC
TRBJ2-5 TRBD2 TRBV6-2/TRBV6-3 - CASSPPGGEETQYF TGTGCCAGCAGTCCACCGGGGGGAGAAGAGACCCAGTACTTC
TRBJ2-7 - TRBV7-9 - CASSRHEGKPYEQYF TGTGCCAGCAGTCGACACGAGGGGAAGCCGTACGAGCAGTACTTC
TRBJ2-3 - TRBV5-1 - CASHVTDTQYF TGCGCCTCCCACGTCACAGATACGCAGTATTTT
TRBJ2-4 - TRBV19 - CASSIWGAEAKNIQYF TGTGCCAGTAGTATTTGGGGGGCCGAAGCCAAAAACATTCAGTACTTC
TRBJ1-1 - TRBV28 - CAIVNFRSGGEAFF TGTGCCATCGTTAATTTCCGCAGTGGTGGCGAAGCTTTCTTT
TRBJ1-4 - TRBV2 - CASSEALQGLNEKLFF TGTGCCAGCAGTGAAGCGCTTCAGGGGCTGAATGAAAAACTGTTTTTT
TRBJ2-7 - TRBV20-1 few CSARVLNSEQYF TGCAGTGCTAGAGTCCTGAACTCCGAGCAGTACTTC
TRBJ1-1 - TRBV20-1 - CSAGRTPRDTEAFF TGCAGTGCGGGAAGGACCCCACGGGACACTGAAGCTTTCTTT
TRBJ1-5 - TRBV7-9 - CASSLGTARKHF TGTGCCAGCAGCTTAGGGACGGCTCGGAAGCATTTT
TRBJ1-5 - TRBV9 few CASSTDPVGQPQHF TGTGCCAGCAGCACGGACCCCGTGGGCCAGCCCCAGCATTTT
TRBJ2-3 TRBD2 TRBV20-1 - CSARDPGGRADTQYF TGCAGTGCTAGAGATCCGGGGGGGCGAGCAGATACGCAGTATTTT
TRBJ2-7 - TRBV28 many CASKNLGARPYEQYF TGTGCCAGCAAGAATTTGGGGGCCCGACCCTACGAGCAGTACTTC
TRBJ1-6 - TRBV27 - CASRIRDSPLHF TGTGCCAGCAGGATACGGGATTCACCCCTCCACTTT
TRBJ1-2 - TRBV21-1 - CASSKVGPYGYTF TGTGCCAGCAGCAAAGTAGGGCCCTATGGCTACACCTTC
TRBJ2-7 - TRBV5-1 many CASSPPGTPGVQYF TGCGCCAGCAGCCCGCCCGGGACCCCAGGGGTGCAGTACTTC
TRBJ2-5 TRBD2 TRBV5-1 - CVSSRSGGGETQYF TGCGTCAGCAGTAGAAGCGGGGGTGGAGAGACCCAGTACTTC
TRBJ2-2 TRBD1 TRBV11-1 - CASSSGTVIAGELFF TGTGCCAGCAGCTCCGGGACAGTAATTGCCGGGGAGCTGTTTTTT
TRBJ2-3 - TRBV5-6 few CASRRSPGLSSTDTQYF TGTGCCAGCAGACGGAGCCCAGGGCTCTCTAGCACAGATACGCAGTATTTT
TRBJ2-3 TRBD2 TRBV29-1 - CSVEDPWRGGLDTQYF TGCAGCGTTGAAGATCCGTGGCGGGGGGGCCTGGATACGCAGTATTTT
TRBJ2-7 - TRBV25-1 few CASREGRGLREQYF TGTGCCAGCAGGGAGGGTCGGGGGCTGAGGGAGCAGTACTTC
TRBJ2-4 - TRBV7-2 few CASSLGALAKNIQYF TGTGCCAGCAGCTTAGGGGCCCTAGCCAAAAACATTCAGTACTTC
TRBJ2-1 - TRBV2 - CASTSRVIYNEQFF TGTGCCAGCACAAGCAGGGTAATTTACAATGAGCAGTTCTTC
TRBJ2-2 - TRBV5-6 - CASSLDPLSRDTGELFF TGTGCCAGCAGCTTGGACCCCCTTTCGAGGGACACCGGGGAGCTGTTTTTT
TRBJ2-3 TRBD2 TRBV29-1 few CSVAGGRTTDTQYF TGCAGCGTTGCGGGGGGGCGGACCACAGATACGCAGTATTTT
TRBJ1-3 - TRBV5-1 - CASSFLGDAGNTIYF TGCGCCAGCAGCTTTCTCGGGGACGCCGGAAACACCATATATTTT
TRBJ2-3 TRBD1 TRBV25-1 - CASSERGRGRTDTQYF TGTGCCAGCAGTGAAAGGGGCAGGGGGCGAACAGATACGCAGTATTTT
TRBJ2-3 TRBD2 TRBV11-2 few CASSLTPRGDPDTQYF TGTGCCAGCAGCTTAACTCCGCGGGGGGACCCAGATACGCAGTATTTT
TRBJ2-7 TRBD1 TRBV12-3/TRBV12-4 few CASSPKRGGTGGEQYF TGTGCCAGCAGTCCCAAACGAGGGGGGACAGGCGGCGAGCAGTACTTC
TRBJ2-2 - TRBV12-3/TRBV12-4 few CASSLWGPGELFF TGTGCCAGCAGTTTGTGGGGGCCCGGGGAGCTGTTTTTT
TRBJ2-1 - TRBV24-1 few CATSDLPHTGNHNEQFF TGTGCCACCAGTGATTTGCCCCACACAGGGAACCACAATGAGCAGTTCTTC
TRBJ1-6 - TRBV4-1 - CASSQNEGFGSPLHF TGCGCCAGCAGCCAAAACGAGGGGTTCGGGTCACCCCTCCACTTT
TRBJ2-3 - TRBV7-9 - CASSDRQGRTDTQYF TGTGCCAGCAGCGACAGGCAGGGGAGGACAGATACGCAGTATTTT
TRBJ1-5 - TRBV7-2 - CASTEAPNQPQHF TGTGCCAGCACCGAAGCCCCCAATCAGCCCCAGCATTTT
TRBJ1-5 TRBD1 TRBV5-1 - CASSPGQNQPQHF TGCGCCAGCAGCCCGGGACAGAATCAGCCCCAGCATTTT
TRBJ1-1 TRBD1 TRBV6-5 few CASSYVGPGGTEAFF TGTGCCAGCAGTTACGTGGGTCCAGGGGGCACTGAAGCTTTCTTT
TRBJ2-5 TRBD2 TRBV12-3/TRBV12-4 few CASSSGLALLVQETQYF TGTGCCAGCAGTTCGGGACTAGCGCTCCTAGTCCAAGAGACCCAGTACTTC
TRBJ1-1 - TRBV20-1 - CSAPHPGRENTEAFF TGCAGTGCCCCCCATCCAGGCAGAGAGAACACTGAAGCTTTCTTT